The 17 T cell receptor beta chains given below trace back to one sample, sequenced in a study of cytomegalovirus exposure and HLA in healthy donors. Measured with immunoSEQ multiplex PCR; TCRdb has only the in-frame clones, and not every one. Here the sample spans about 190,000 clones, around 86% being singletons. The sequencing sample was made of PBMCs. Receptors were obtained from a young woman in good health and CMV-seronegative.

The gene calls are TRBV5-4 and TRBJ1-2; possible D gene TRBD1, 5 bases. The germline CDR1 and CDR2 sequences are SGHNT and YYREEE (reference sequence). The CDR3 has 15 amino acids. Trimming took off 0 bases at V and 4 bases at J, with 13 bases between the two ends. CDR3 residues: CASSLESGAFYGYTF. CDR3 nucleotide sequence: TGTGCCAGCAGCTTGGAAAGTGGGGCGTTCTATGGCTACACCTTC. Combining the CDR3 with reference TRBV5-4 and TRBJ1-2 gives the whole variable domain ETGVTQSPTHLIKTRGQQVTLRCSSQSGHNTVSWYQQALGQGPQFIFQYYREEENGRGNFPPRFSGLQFPNYSSELNVNALELDDSALYLCASSLESGAFYGYTFGSGTRLTVV.

This clone was recorded once. The chain recombines TRBV5-1 with TRBJ1-1, with D uncertain. CDR3 size: 14 residues. The V gene lost 7 bases and the J gene lost 3 bases, with 16 bases spanning the gap. Germline V lookup: CDR1 SGHRS, CDR2 YFSETQ. In DNA, the CDR3 is TGCGCCAGCGAACTTACGGGTCGGGACACTGAAGCTTTCTTT. It yields the protein CASELTGRDTEAFF.

The rearrangement joins TRBV27 to TRBJ1-1; the D gene is possibly TRBD1 (5 bases). V lost 8 bases, J lost 3 bases, and 19 bases lay in between. The CDR3 is made up of 15 amino acids. Germline V gives CDR1 MNHEY, CDR2 SMNVEV (reference sequence). The CDR3: CASRQVPGLDTEAFF. In DNA form, the CDR3 reads TGTGCCAGCCGACAAGTCCCAGGGCTGGACACTGAAGCTTTCTTT.

This clone was counted once. The gene calls are TRBV6-1 and TRBJ1-1; no clear D gene. Germline-derived CDR1 and CDR2 are MNHNS and SASEGT. CDR3 length: 15 amino acids. The ends were cut back, 5 bases at V and 4 bases at J, with 17 bases in the middle. CDR3 in amino acids: CASSLMTGVTTEAFF. The CDR3 bases are TGTGCCAGCAGTCTAATGACCGGGGTAACCACTGAAGCTTTCTTT.

This clone was recorded only once. The V and J genes are TRBV7-2 and TRBJ2-7, with 10 nucleotides matching TRBD1. Looked up from germline, CDR1 is SGHTA and CDR2 is FQGNSA. With V trimmed by 5 bases and J by 3 bases, 7 bases remained unmatched. This CDR3 is built from 15 residues. The CDR3 DNA reads as TGTGCCAGCAGCCCGTGGACAGGGGGATACTACGAGCAGTACTTC. Residues: CASSPWTGGYYEQYF.

This chain links TRBV5-5 with TRBJ1-2; possible D gene TRBD1, 6 bases. The germline V and J ends were trimmed by 7 bases and 6 bases, with 22 bases remaining between them. CDR1 is SGHKS, CDR2 YYEKEE, per germline (reference sequence). This CDR3 comprises 15 residues. CDR3 nucleotide sequence: TGTGCCAGCGGACCTACAGGGCGTCGATCGAATGGCTACACCTTC. Translation gives CASGPTGRRSNGYTF. Filled out from reference TRBV5-5 and TRBJ1-2, the complete variable domain reads DAGVTQSPTHLIKTRGQQVTLRCSPISGHKSVSWYQQVLGQGPQFIFQYYEKEERGRGNFPDRFSARQFPNYSSELNVNALLLGDSALYLCASGPTGRRSNGYTFGSGTRLTVV.

This chain joins TRBV6-4 and TRBJ1-4; TRBD1 is a possible D gene (5 bases). V was pared by 3 bases and J by 4 bases, with 27 bases between. The CDR3 extends over 20 amino acids. Germline CDR1 reads MRHNA; CDR2 reads SNTAGT. CDR3 protein: CASSDRSEGPTKWVNEKLFF. In DNA form, the CDR3 reads TGTGCCAGCAGTGATCGTTCGGAGGGGCCGACTAAGTGGGTTAATGAAAAACTGTTTTTT.

This chain joins TRBV6-1 and TRBJ2-5; D gene uncertain. Deletions cut 1 base from V and 5 bases from J, with 11 bases between. Germline V lookup: CDR1 MNHNS, CDR2 SASEGT. The CDR3 spans 14 residues. The CDR3: CASSEGRFRETQYF. In DNA form, the CDR3 reads TGTGCCAGCAGTGAAGGCAGGTTCAGGGAGACCCAGTACTTC.

This clone was picked up a small number of times. This chain joins TRBV27 and TRBJ1-1; D unresolved. Trimming removed 0 bases from V and 1 base from J, with 6 bases in between. CDR1 is MNHEY, CDR2 SMNVEV, per germline (reference sequence). CDR3 length: 14 residues. The CDR3 reads CASSLSEGNTEAFF. In DNA form, the CDR3 reads TGTGCCAGCAGTTTATCGGAGGGGAACACTGAAGCTTTCTTT.

With respect to this clone: Other DNA sequences in this specimen translate into the identical CDR3. The genes are TRBV13 and TRBJ2-3; D is possibly TRBD2 (5 bases). Germline V gene data show CDR1 as PRHDT and CDR2 as FYEKMQ (reference sequence). The CDR3 is 13 amino acids. V was pared by 9 bases and J by 15 bases, with 25 bases between. For the CDR3, the DNA is TGTGCCAGTCGCGGCCCCGGGGTGAGGTGGAAATATTTT. It yields the protein CASRGPGVRWKYF.

The V and J genes are TRBV6-1 and TRBJ2-1, with D uncertain. Germline CDR1 is MNHNS and CDR2 is SASEGT. This CDR3 has 10 residues. V lost 6 bases to trimming and J lost 7 bases, with 4 bases between them. The CDR3 DNA sequence: TGTGCCAGCAGCGTGAATGAGCAGTTCTTC. The encoded protein is CASSVNEQFF.

This clone appeared a single time. V usage is TRBV9 and J usage is TRBJ2-1, with D uncertain. This CDR3 region has 15 residues. The germline gives CDR1 SGDLS, CDR2 YYNGEE. The V end was cut by 2 bases, the J end by 3 bases, with 12 bases between. The CDR3 DNA follows: TGTGCCAGCAGCGTCGGCGGAAAAAGCTACAATGAGCAGTTCTTC. Translated: CASSVGGKSYNEQFF.

The chain employs TRBV5-1 and TRBJ1-1; maybe TRBD1 (6 bases). CDR1 and CDR2 from the germline V gene are SGHRS and YFSETQ. The ends were cut back, 2 bases at V and 3 bases at J, with 14 bases in the middle. This CDR3 is built from 15 residues. The CDR3 nucleotides are TGCGCCAGCAGCTTTGCCAGGGGAGGGGACACTGAAGCTTTCTTT. This codes for CASSFARGGDTEAFF.

This clone was found once. The chain combines TRBV28 with TRBJ2-7; no definite D call. Trimming pared 3 bases from V and 1 base from J, leaving 7 bases between. Germline assignment: CDR1 MDHEN and CDR2 SYDVKM. This CDR3 spans 13 amino acids. The CDR3 here is CASSFPPSYEQYF. DNA of the CDR3: TGTGCCAGCAGTTTTCCCCCTTCCTACGAGCAGTACTTC.

The V gene is TRBV6-1, the J gene TRBJ1-2; D is unresolved. Germline-derived CDR1 and CDR2 are MNHNS and SASEGT. Trimming took off 3 bases at V and 12 bases at J, with 17 bases between the two ends. The length of the CDR3 is 13 residues. CDR3 nucleotides: TGTGCCAGCAGTGATGCCCCCCAGTTTTTCAACACCTTC. The encoded protein is CASSDAPQFFNTF.

This chain uses TRBV7-9 with TRBJ2-2, with 8 bases fitting TRBD1. J gave up 1 base and V 5 bases, and 3 bases lay outside the gene matches. The CDR3 length is 15 residues. The V gene's germline CDR1 is SEHNR and CDR2 FQNEAQ (reference sequence). The DNA for the CDR3 is TGTGCCAGCAGCAAAGGACAGGGGAACACCGGGGAGCTGTTTTTT. Translation: CASSKGQGNTGELFF.

This sequence joins TRBV18 and TRBJ1-1; TRBD1 aligns across 9 bases. The CDR3 is 13 amino acids. Germline loops: CDR1 KGHSH, CDR2 LQKENI. The V and J ends lost 6 bases and 8 bases, in that order; junction bases with no gene match: 7. The CDR3 loop reads CASSGRGTGEAFF. As DNA, the CDR3 is TGTGCCAGCTCGGGGCGAGGGACAGGGGAAGCTTTCTTT.